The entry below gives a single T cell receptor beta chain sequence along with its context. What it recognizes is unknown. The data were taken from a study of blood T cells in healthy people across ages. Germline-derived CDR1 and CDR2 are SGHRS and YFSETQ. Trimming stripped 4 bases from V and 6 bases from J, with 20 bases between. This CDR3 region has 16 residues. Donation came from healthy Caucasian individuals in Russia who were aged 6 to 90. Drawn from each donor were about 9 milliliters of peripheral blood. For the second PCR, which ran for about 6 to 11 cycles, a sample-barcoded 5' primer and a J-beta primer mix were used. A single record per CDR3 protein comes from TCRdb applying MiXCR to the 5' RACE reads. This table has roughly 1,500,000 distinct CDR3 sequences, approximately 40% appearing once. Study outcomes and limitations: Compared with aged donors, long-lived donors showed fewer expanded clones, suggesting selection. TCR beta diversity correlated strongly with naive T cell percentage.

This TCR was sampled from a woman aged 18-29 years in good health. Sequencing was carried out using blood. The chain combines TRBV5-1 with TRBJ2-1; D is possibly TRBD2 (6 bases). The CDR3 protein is CASSQYSGGTSNEQFF. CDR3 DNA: TGCGCCAGCAGCCAGTACTCCGGCGGGACGAGCAATGAGCAGTTCTTC.